This T cell receptor beta chain appears in the sequencing data of a study of T cell changes during pregnancy in multiple sclerosis. Germline-derived CDR1 and CDR2 are MNHNS and SASEGT. The CDR3 consists of 14 residues. The V and J ends lost 11 bases and 1 base respectively, with 15 bases between them. Sequencing used immunoSEQ multiplex PCR; TCRdb keeps in-frame clones, though not all of them. Found here are 61,000 or so clones, about 94% of them singletons; the top ten hold 0.36%. The source of this sequence is a female donor with multiple sclerosis, enrolled in a pregnancy study. This specimen was CD4+ T cells from peripheral blood mononuclear cells, taken before pregnancy. V and J are TRBV6-1 and TRBJ2-1; D is perhaps TRBD2 (7 bases). The chain's CDR3 is CASREGGSYNEQFF. CDR3 DNA sequence: TGTGCCTCCAGGGAGGGGGGGTCCTACAATGAGCAGTTCTTC.